Below, 30 T cell receptor beta chains from the same sample are listed, as sequenced in a study of T cell changes during pregnancy in multiple sclerosis. Sequencing was performed with immunoSEQ multiplex PCR; in TCRdb, only in-frame clones are kept and a portion is missing. Of tens of thousands of clones in the sample, 90% to 95% were seen once. Sequencing was performed on peripheral blood, taken in the first trimester of pregnancy. These receptors all stem from a female donor in good health, enrolled as a control in a pregnancy study.

The chain is built from TRBV11-3 and TRBJ2-1; TRBD2 aligns across 11 bases. The CDR3 extends over 14 amino acids. Trimming took 5 bases from V and 7 from J; bases not matched to a gene: 4. Germline CDR1 is SGHNT and CDR2 is YENEEA. The CDR3 DNA sequence: TGTGCCAGCAGCCCCATAGCGGGAGGGAATGAGCAGTTCTTC. It specifies CASSPIAGGNEQFF. Complete variable domain (other parts from reference TRBV11-3 and TRBJ2-1): EAGVVQSPRYKIIEKKQPVAFWCNPISGHNTLYWYLQNLGQGPELLIRYENEEAVDDSQLPKDRFSAERLKGVDSTLKIQPAELGDSAVYLCASSPIAGGNEQFFGPGTRLTVL.

The V gene is TRBV6-1, the J gene TRBJ2-3, with 7 nucleotides matching TRBD2. V gave up 7 bases and J gave up 3 bases; unmatched junction bases: 10. The V gene's germline CDR1 is MNHNS and CDR2 SASEGT. The CDR3 spans 15 residues. The chain's CDR3 is CASTLKRGGTDTQYF. CDR3 in DNA: TGTGCCAGCACCCTGAAGCGGGGAGGGACAGATACGCAGTATTTT.

This clone was seen a single time. This chain connects TRBV2 to TRBJ2-7; TRBD2 matches at 8 bases. J was trimmed by 0 bases and V by 5 bases; bases with no gene match: 6. Looked up from germline, CDR1 is SNHLY and CDR2 is FYNNEI. The CDR3 runs 15 residues. In nucleotides, the CDR3 is TGTGCCAGCAGTAGGATAGCGGGAAGCTCCTACGAGCAGTACTTC. It yields the protein CASSRIAGSSYEQYF.

This clone has more than one count but fewer than ten. The chain uses TRBV25-1 and TRBJ1-1, with D possibly TRBD1 on 6 matching bases. CDR1 and CDR2 from the germline V gene are MGHDK and SYGVNS. V was trimmed by 6 bases and J by 0 bases, leaving 11 bases between them. The length of the CDR3 is 14 residues. CDR3 bases: TGTGCCAGCAGGGGGGCAGGGTTGAACACTGAAGCTTTCTTT. Its protein product is CASRGAGLNTEAFF.

V is TRBV5-1 and J is TRBJ1-1, with 7 nucleotides matching TRBD1. This CDR3 region has 17 residues. Germline V lookup: CDR1 SGHRS, CDR2 YFSETQ. The V and J ends lost 4 bases and 1 base, in that order; junction bases with no gene match: 13. The CDR3 DNA is TGCGCCAGCAGCCAACAGGGGCCCCGGGACCGGAACACTGAAGCTTTCTTT. This translates into CASSQQGPRDRNTEAFF. Together with reference TRBV5-1 and TRBJ1-1, the CDR3 gives the full variable domain: KAGVTQTPRYLIKTRGQQVTLSCSPISGHRSVSWYQQTPGQGLQFLFEYFSETQRNKGNFPGRFSGRQFSNSRSEMNVSTLELGDSALYLCASSQQGPRDRNTEAFFGQGTRLTVV.

This rearrangement joins TRBV2 to TRBJ1-5, with D perhaps matching TRBD1 (6 bases). The germline gives CDR1 SNHLY, CDR2 FYNNEI. The length of the CDR3 is 14 residues. The V end was cut by 4 bases, the J end by 0 bases, with 7 bases between. CDR3 sequence reads: CASSVQGSNQPQHF. CDR3 in DNA: TGTGCCAGCAGTGTACAGGGTAGCAATCAGCCCCAGCATTTT.

The rearrangement uses TRBV6-5 and TRBJ2-2; 11 nucleotides match TRBD2. Germline lookup yields CDR1 MNHEY and CDR2 SVGAGI. V was pared by 11 bases and J by 3 bases, with 5 bases of the junction left unmatched. The length of the CDR3 is 14 residues. This CDR3 is CASTSGSHTGELFF. Here the CDR3 DNA reads TGTGCCTCTACTAGCGGGAGTCACACCGGGGAGCTGTTTTTT.

The chain employs TRBV4-1 and TRBJ2-7; 10 bases are shared with TRBD1. This CDR3 region has 15 residues. Trimming at V came to 4 bases and at J to 2 bases, leaving 5 bases not matched to a gene. CDR1 MGHRA and CDR2 YSYEKL come from the germline V gene. CDR3 in amino acids: CASSLTGTGAYEQYF. CDR3 nucleotide sequence: TGCGCCAGCAGCCTTACCGGGACAGGGGCCTACGAGCAGTACTTC.

The V and J genes are TRBV5-5 and TRBJ1-2; 9 bases match TRBD1. CDR1 and CDR2 from the germline V gene are SGHKS and YYEKEE (reference sequence). After removal of 3 bases from V and 8 bases from J, the junction contained 20 bases not matched to a gene. This CDR3 spans 18 amino acids. The DNA of the CDR3 is TGTGCCAGCAGCTCGAGGGAAAAACCGGGACAGGGATTGATGGGCTACACCTTC. Translated, it gives CASSSREKPGQGLMGYTF.

The chain joins TRBV6-1 to TRBJ1-1, with 11 positions matching TRBD1. J was trimmed by 5 bases and V by 0 bases; bases with no gene match: 2. From germline, CDR1 is MNHNS and CDR2 SASEGT. This CDR3 has 15 amino acids. CDR3 protein: CASSEAGTGGTEAFF. The CDR3 DNA sequence: TGTGCCAGCAGTGAAGCGGGGACAGGGGGGACTGAAGCTTTCTTT.

The chain uses TRBV4-1 and TRBJ2-5; D gene uncertain. The CDR3 has 13 residues. Germline CDR1 reads MGHRA; CDR2 reads YSYEKL. Trimming removed 3 bases from V and 2 bases from J, with 7 bases in between. The DNA of the CDR3 is TGCGCCAGCAGCCAGACTTTACAAGAGACCCAGTACTTC. Translation: CASSQTLQETQYF.

V is TRBV9 and J is TRBJ2-3; 10 bases agree with TRBD2. Germline CDR1 SGDLS, CDR2 YYNGEE. J gave up 4 bases and V 2 bases, and 7 bases lay outside the gene matches. CDR3 length: 16 residues. The CDR3 loop reads CASSVTSGSQADTQYF. For the CDR3, the DNA is TGTGCCAGCAGCGTGACTAGCGGGTCCCAGGCAGATACGCAGTATTTT.

This sequence joins TRBV19 and TRBJ2-7; 14 bases map to TRBD2. From germline, CDR1 is LNHDA and CDR2 SQIVND (reference sequence). This CDR3 has 19 amino acids. With V trimmed by 6 bases and J by 2 bases, 15 bases remained unmatched. The CDR3 bases are TGTGCCAGTAGAAACCTTAGTGGCAGGGGACTAGCGGGAGCCTACGAGCAGTACTTC. Residues: CASRNLSGRGLAGAYEQYF. The variable domain in full, with the rest retrieved from reference TRBV19 and TRBJ2-7, is DGGITQSPKYLFRKEGQNVTLSCEQNLNHDAMYWYRQDPGQGLRLIYYSQIVNDFQKGDIAEGYSVSREKKESFPLTVTSAQKNPTAFYLCASRNLSGRGLAGAYEQYFGPGTRLTVT.

The chain carries TRBV13 and TRBJ2-3; D may be TRBD2 (6 bases). From germline, CDR1 is PRHDT and CDR2 FYEKMQ (reference sequence). This CDR3 is 14 amino acids long. V was cut by 2 bases and J by 3 bases, with 9 bases left in between. CDR3 sequence: CASSLWRGTDTQYF. The CDR3 DNA reads as TGTGCCAGCAGCTTATGGCGGGGTACAGATACGCAGTATTTT.

This sequence joins TRBV5-6 and TRBJ1-2; D is perhaps TRBD1 (6 bases). The germline V gene has CDR1 SGHDT and CDR2 YYEEEE. This CDR3 is 15 amino acids long. V lost 4 bases to trimming and J lost 5 bases, with 18 bases between them. The CDR3 spells CASSQGQSRGYGYTF. The CDR3 bases are TGTGCCAGCAGCCAAGGACAGTCCCGTGGGTATGGCTACACCTTC.

The rearrangement joins TRBV4-1 to TRBJ2-5, with 13 bases aligning to TRBD2. CDR3 length: 21 residues. The germline gives CDR1 MGHRA, CDR2 YSYEKL. V gave up 1 base and J gave up 2 bases; unmatched junction bases: 16. The CDR3 region is CASSQGSPRTSGSMTQETQYF. Written as DNA, the CDR3 is TGCGCCAGCAGCCAAGGGTCCCCGAGGACTAGCGGGAGTATGACACAAGAGACCCAGTACTTC.

Remarks on this clone: The junction differs from germline at one of its ends, possibly a read error. CDR3: CASRSFGASGRANVLTF. For the CDR3, the DNA is TGTGCCAGCAGAAGTTTTGGGGCTAGCGGGAGGGCAAACGTCCTGACTTTC. V and J are TRBV28 and TRBJ2-6; TRBD2 matches at 12 bases. CDR1 is MDHEN and CDR2 is SYDVKM in the germline V gene. The CDR3 contains 17 residues.

The rearrangement joins TRBV4-1 to TRBJ2-2, with 7 nucleotides matching TRBD1. CDR3 size: 15 residues. Germline V CDR1 and CDR2: MGHRA, YSYEKL. After removal of 3 bases from V and 0 bases from J, the junction contained 1 base not matched to a gene. The CDR3 region is CASSHGTANTGELFF. CDR3 bases: TGCGCCAGCAGCCATGGGACAGCGAACACCGGGGAGCTGTTTTTT.

This clone was seen once. V gene TRBV7-2 combines with J gene TRBJ1-2; 8 nucleotides line up with TRBD1. V was clipped by 5 bases and J by 8 bases; unmatched bases: 13. The CDR3 loop spans 15 amino acids. Germline CDR1 is SGHTA and CDR2 is FQGNSA. CDR3 DNA: TGTGCCAGCAGCGCCTCTGGACAGGGCGCAAAGGGCTACACCTTC. Translation gives CASSASGQGAKGYTF. The full variable domain, with the rest looked up from reference TRBV7-2 and TRBJ1-2, is GAGVSQSPSNKVTEKGKDVELRCDPISGHTALYWYRQSLGQGLEFLIYFQGNSAPDKSGLPSDRFSAERTGGSVSTLTIQRTQQEDSAVYLCASSASGQGAKGYTFGSGTRLTVV.

The chain uses TRBV6-1 and TRBJ1-1, with TRBD1 as a possible D gene (6 bases). CDR3 size: 15 residues. Deletions cut 3 bases from V and 1 base from J, with 12 bases between. Germline values: CDR1 MNHNS, CDR2 SASEGT. The CDR3 region has the DNA TGTGCCAGCAGTGAGCAACAGGGTCCGAACACTGAAGCTTTCTTT. This gives the protein CASSEQQGPNTEAFF.

The V and J genes are TRBV4-1 and TRBJ2-7; possible D gene TRBD2, 6 bases. V was cut by 0 bases and J by 4 bases, with 19 bases left in between. The CDR3 extends over 17 amino acids. The germline V gene has CDR1 MGHRA and CDR2 YSYEKL. The CDR3 nucleotides are TGCGCCAGCAGCCAAGAGTCGGGGGTCGGGGCAATATACGAGCAGTACTTC. Translating it yields CASSQESGVGAIYEQYF.

This clone was detected once. The V gene is TRBV4-2, the J gene TRBJ2-1; 16 positions agree with TRBD2. Trimming at V came to 1 base and at J to 0 bases, leaving 6 bases not matched to a gene. Looked up from germline, CDR1 is LGHNA and CDR2 is YNFKEQ. The CDR3 loop spans 20 amino acids. The CDR3: CASSQGGLAGGPSSYNEQFF. As DNA, the CDR3 is TGTGCCAGCAGCCAAGGGGGACTAGCGGGAGGGCCTAGCTCCTACAATGAGCAGTTCTTC.

This chain connects TRBV7-2 to TRBJ2-1, with D perhaps matching TRBD2 (6 bases). CDR1 and CDR2 (germline): SGHTA, FQGNSA. The CDR3 totals 14 residues. V was cut by 3 bases and J by 5 bases, with 11 bases left in between. The CDR3 reads CASSLGGLNNEQFF. CDR3 coding DNA: TGTGCCAGCAGCTTGGGGGGACTGAACAATGAGCAGTTCTTC.

The V call is TRBV10-3, the J call TRBJ2-1, with a weak D call TRBD1 (6 bases). V lost 6 bases, J lost 5 bases, and 17 bases lay in between. Germline CDR1 reads ENHRY; CDR2 reads SYGVKD. This CDR3 contains 15 residues. The CDR3 nucleotides are TGTGCCATCAGGGACAGCCTTAACACTGACAATGAGCAGTTCTTC. Translated, it gives CAIRDSLNTDNEQFF.

The CDR3 loop is CASRARRASNEKLFF. CDR3 sequence (DNA): TGTGCCAGTAGGGCCAGGCGCGCTTCTAATGAAAAACTGTTTTTT. The genes are TRBV19 and TRBJ1-4; no reliable D call. This CDR3 has 15 residues. V lost 6 bases, J lost 3 bases, and 14 bases lay in between. Germline-derived CDR1 and CDR2 are LNHDA and SQIVND (reference sequence).

The chain has TRBV14 and TRBJ2-5; TRBD1 might be the D (5 bases). The germline V and J ends were trimmed by 4 bases and 2 bases, with 14 bases remaining between them. Germline V gene sequence: CDR1 SGHDN, CDR2 FVKESK. CDR3 length equals 15 residues. CDR3 sequence (DNA): TGTGCCAGCAGCCCCCGTTTTGGGGCTCAAGAGACCCAGTACTTC. Translating it yields CASSPRFGAQETQYF. Full variable domain (outside the CDR3, taken from reference TRBV14 and TRBJ2-5): EAGVTQFPSHSVIEKGQTVTLRCDPISGHDNLYWYRRVMGKEIKFLLHFVKESKQDESGMPNNRFLAERTGGTYSTLKVQPAELEDSGVYFCASSPRFGAQETQYFGPGTRLLVL.

This clone came up once. The V and J genes are TRBV18 and TRBJ2-7, with 9 bases lining up with TRBD2. Unmatched junction bases numbered 5, after V lost 3 bases and J lost 5 bases. Germline V lookup: CDR1 KGHSH, CDR2 LQKENI. The CDR3 loop spans 14 amino acids. Here the CDR3 reads CASSPVAGEHEQYF. CDR3 coding DNA: TGTGCCAGCTCACCCGTAGCGGGAGAACACGAGCAGTACTTC. Full variable domain (rest looked up from reference TRBV18 and TRBJ2-7): NAGVMQNPRHLVRRRGQEARLRCSPMKGHSHVYWYRQLPEEGLKFMVYLQKENIIDESGMPKERFSAEFPKEGPSILRIQQVVRGDSAAYFCASSPVAGEHEQYFGPGTRLTVT.

The CDR3 reads CASSPRLTAGYEQYF. DNA of the CDR3: TGTGCCAGCAGCCCTAGGTTGACAGCGGGTTACGAGCAGTACTTC. This chain joins TRBV7-2 and TRBJ2-7, with a tentative D call TRBD2 (6 bases). Per the germline V gene, CDR1 is SGHTA and CDR2 is FQGNSA. The CDR3 is 15 amino acids. V shed 5 bases and J shed 4 bases, with 18 bases lying between them. Combining the CDR3 with reference TRBV7-2 and TRBJ2-7 gives the whole variable domain GAGVSQSPSNKVTEKGKDVELRCDPISGHTALYWYRQSLGQGLEFLIYFQGNSAPDKSGLPSDRFSAERTGGSVSTLTIQRTQQEDSAVYLCASSPRLTAGYEQYFGPGTRLTVT.

The J gene is TRBJ2-3, the V gene TRBV9; D gene ambiguous. CDR1 SGDLS and CDR2 YYNGEE come from the germline V gene. Trimming cost V 5 bases and J 3 bases, with 10 bases left between them. CDR3 size: 13 residues. CDR3 in DNA: TGTGCCAGCAGTAGCCCGGTTACAGATACGCAGTATTTT. It yields the protein CASSSPVTDTQYF.

V and J are TRBV6-5 and TRBJ2-3; maybe TRBD2 (5 bases). Trimming pared 5 bases from V and 1 base from J, leaving 10 bases between. The CDR3 has 14 amino acids. CDR1 is MNHEY and CDR2 is SVGAGI in the germline V gene. CDR3 loop: CASSGVRGTDTQYF. The CDR3 DNA sequence: TGTGCCAGCAGTGGCGTGAGGGGCACAGATACGCAGTATTTT.